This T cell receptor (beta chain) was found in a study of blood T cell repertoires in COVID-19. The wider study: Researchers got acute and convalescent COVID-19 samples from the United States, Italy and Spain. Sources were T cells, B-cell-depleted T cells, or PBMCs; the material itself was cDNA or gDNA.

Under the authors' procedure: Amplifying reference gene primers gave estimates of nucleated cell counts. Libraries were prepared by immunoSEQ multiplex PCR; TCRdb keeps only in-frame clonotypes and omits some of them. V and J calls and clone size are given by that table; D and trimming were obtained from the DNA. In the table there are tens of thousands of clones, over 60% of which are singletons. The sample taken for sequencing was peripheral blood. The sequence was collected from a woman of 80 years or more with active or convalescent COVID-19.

CDR3 nucleotides: TGTGCCAGCAGCGCACAGGGGTTTTTGGACTATGGCTACACCTTC. It specifies CASSAQGFLDYGYTF. The chain couples TRBV5-6 to TRBJ1-2; TRBD1 matches at 7 bases. CDR1 is SGHDT and CDR2 is YYEEEE in the germline V gene. The CDR3 extends over 15 amino acids. V trimming: 4 bases; J trimming: 3 bases; junction bases outside the gene matches: 9.